This T cell receptor beta chain was captured in a study of blood T cell repertoires in COVID-19. At the level of the study: Specimens from acute and convalescent COVID-19 originated in the United States, Italy and Spain. The cDNA or gDNA used as material had been derived from T cells, B-cell-depleted T cells, or PBMCs.

Using immunoSEQ multiplex PCR, the repertoire was profiled, and TCRdb retains in-frame clones only, with some absent. Of tens of thousands of clones listed, approximately 79% were seen once; the top ten hold 33%. This TCR derives from a woman aged 80 or over with acute or convalescent COVID-19. The sample was peripheral blood.

The CDR3 bases are TGTGCCATCAGTGGGGGACTAGCGGGAGATTCTGGGGCCAACGTCCTGACTTTC. Protein: CAISGGLAGDSGANVLTF. The J gene is TRBJ2-6, the V gene TRBV10-3; 14 bases map to TRBD2. In germline, CDR1 is ENHRY, CDR2 SYGVKD. The junction had 3 bases not matched to a gene; V was cut back by 4 bases and J by 1 base. This CDR3 region has 18 residues.